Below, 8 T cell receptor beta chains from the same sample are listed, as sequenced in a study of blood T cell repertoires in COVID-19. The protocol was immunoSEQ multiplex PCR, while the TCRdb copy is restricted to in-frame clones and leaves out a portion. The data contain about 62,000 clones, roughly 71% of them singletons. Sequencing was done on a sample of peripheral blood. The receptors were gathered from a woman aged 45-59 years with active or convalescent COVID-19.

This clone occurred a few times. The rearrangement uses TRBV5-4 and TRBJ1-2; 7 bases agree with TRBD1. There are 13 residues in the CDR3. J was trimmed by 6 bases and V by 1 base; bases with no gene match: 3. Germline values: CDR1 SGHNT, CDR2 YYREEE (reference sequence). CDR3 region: CASSLKGADGYTF. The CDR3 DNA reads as TGTGCCAGCAGCTTGAAGGGGGCGGATGGCTACACCTTC. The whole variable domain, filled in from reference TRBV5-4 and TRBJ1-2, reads ETGVTQSPTHLIKTRGQQVTLRCSSQSGHNTVSWYQQALGQGPQFIFQYYREEENGRGNFPPRFSGLQFPNYSSELNVNALELDDSALYLCASSLKGADGYTFGSGTRLTVV.

This CDR3 reads CASSLAPAPLGTDTQYF. In DNA form, the CDR3 reads TGTGCCAGCAGCTTGGCGCCAGCGCCTCTTGGCACAGATACGCAGTATTTT. The chain carries TRBV21-1 and TRBJ2-3; TRBD2, the D gene given by the table, was not confirmed from the DNA. TRBV21-1 is described as a pseudogene. The CDR3 runs 17 residues.

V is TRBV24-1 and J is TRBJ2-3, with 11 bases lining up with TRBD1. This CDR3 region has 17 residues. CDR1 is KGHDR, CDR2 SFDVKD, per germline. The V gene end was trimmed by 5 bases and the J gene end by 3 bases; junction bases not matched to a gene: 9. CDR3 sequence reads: CATSAPDRGRGTDTQYF. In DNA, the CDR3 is TGTGCCACCAGTGCCCCGGACAGGGGGCGGGGGACAGATACGCAGTATTTT.

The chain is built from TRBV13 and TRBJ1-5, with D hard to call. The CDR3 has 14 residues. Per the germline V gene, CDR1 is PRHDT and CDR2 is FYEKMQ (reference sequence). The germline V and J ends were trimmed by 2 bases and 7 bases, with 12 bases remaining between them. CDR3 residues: CASSLSGGGQPQHF. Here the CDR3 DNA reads TGTGCCAGCAGCTTATCGGGTGGAGGACAGCCCCAGCATTTT.

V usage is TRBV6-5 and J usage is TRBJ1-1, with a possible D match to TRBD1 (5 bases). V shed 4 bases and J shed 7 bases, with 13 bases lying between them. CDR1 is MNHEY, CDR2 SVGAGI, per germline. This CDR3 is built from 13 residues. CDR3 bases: TGTGCCAGCAGTTCCGGGGGATACCTTGAAGCTTTCTTT. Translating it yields CASSSGGYLEAFF.

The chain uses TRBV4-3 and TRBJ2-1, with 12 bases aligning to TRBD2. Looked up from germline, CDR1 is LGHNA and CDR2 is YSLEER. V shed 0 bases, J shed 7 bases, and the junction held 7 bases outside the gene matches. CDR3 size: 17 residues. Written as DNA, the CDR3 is TGCGCCAGCAGCCAAGAGGGCCTAGCGGGAGGGCCTAATGAGCAGTTCTTC. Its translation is CASSQEGLAGGPNEQFF.

CDR3: CASISDRRRGDTQYF. CDR3 in DNA: TGTGCCAGCATCTCAGACAGGCGTAGAGGAGATACGCAGTATTTT. This chain uses TRBV2 with TRBJ2-3, with a tentative D call TRBD1 (6 bases). The CDR3 contains 15 residues. The germline CDR1 and CDR2 sequences are SNHLY and FYNNEI. Trimming removed 7 bases at V and 5 bases at J, with 19 bases between.

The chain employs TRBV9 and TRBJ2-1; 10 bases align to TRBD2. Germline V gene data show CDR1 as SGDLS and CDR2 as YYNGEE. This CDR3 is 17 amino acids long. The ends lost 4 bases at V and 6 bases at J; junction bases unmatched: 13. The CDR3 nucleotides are TGTGCCAGCAGCCCCCGGGGGGACCTAGCGGGAGCCAATGAGCAGTTCTTC. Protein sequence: CASSPRGDLAGANEQFF. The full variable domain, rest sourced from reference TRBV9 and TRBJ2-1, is DSGVTQTPKHLITATGQRVTLRCSPRSGDLSVYWYQQSLDQGLQFLIQYYNGEERAKGNILERFSAQQFPDLHSELNLSSLELGDSALYFCASSPRGDLAGANEQFFGPGTRLTVL.